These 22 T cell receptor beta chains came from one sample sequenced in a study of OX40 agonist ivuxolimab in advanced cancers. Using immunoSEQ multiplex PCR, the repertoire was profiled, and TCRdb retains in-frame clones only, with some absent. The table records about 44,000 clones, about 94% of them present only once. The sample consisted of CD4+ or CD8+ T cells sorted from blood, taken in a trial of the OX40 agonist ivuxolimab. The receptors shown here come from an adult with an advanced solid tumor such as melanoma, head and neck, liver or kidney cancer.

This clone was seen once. The CDR3 reads CASSLSGGNEKLFF. The CDR3 nucleotides are TGTGCCAGCAGCTTGTCAGGGGGTAATGAAAAACTGTTTTTT. The genes are TRBV5-6 and TRBJ1-4; 7 bases align to TRBD1. The V and J ends lost 1 base and 4 bases, in that order; junction bases with no gene match: 1. From germline, CDR1 is SGHDT and CDR2 YYEEEE. The CDR3 is made up of 14 amino acids.

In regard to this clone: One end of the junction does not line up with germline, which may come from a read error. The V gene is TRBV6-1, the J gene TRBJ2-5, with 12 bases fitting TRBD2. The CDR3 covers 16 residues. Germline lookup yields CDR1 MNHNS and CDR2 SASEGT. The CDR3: CASREGTSGYQETQYF. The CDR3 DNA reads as TGTGCCAGCAGGGAAGGGACTAGCGGGTACCAAGAGACCCAGTACTTC.

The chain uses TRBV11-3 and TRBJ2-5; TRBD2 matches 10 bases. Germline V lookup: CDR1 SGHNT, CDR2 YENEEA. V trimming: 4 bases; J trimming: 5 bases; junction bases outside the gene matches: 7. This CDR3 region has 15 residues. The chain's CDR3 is CASSSPGAGGETQYF. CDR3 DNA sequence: TGTGCCAGCAGCTCCCCGGGAGCGGGGGGGGAGACCCAGTACTTC.

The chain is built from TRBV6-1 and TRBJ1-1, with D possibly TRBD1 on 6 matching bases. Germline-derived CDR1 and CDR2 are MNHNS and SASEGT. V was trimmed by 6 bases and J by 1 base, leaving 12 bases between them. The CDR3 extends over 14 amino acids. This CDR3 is CASSNRVSNTEAFF. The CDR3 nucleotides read TGTGCCAGCAGCAACAGGGTATCGAACACTGAAGCTTTCTTT.

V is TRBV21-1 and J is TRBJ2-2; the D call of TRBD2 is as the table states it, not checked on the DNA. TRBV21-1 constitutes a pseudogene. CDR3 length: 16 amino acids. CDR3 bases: TGTGCCAGCAGCAAAGCCCCCAGAGACTACACCGGGGAGCTGTTTTTT. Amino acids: CASSKAPRDYTGELFF.

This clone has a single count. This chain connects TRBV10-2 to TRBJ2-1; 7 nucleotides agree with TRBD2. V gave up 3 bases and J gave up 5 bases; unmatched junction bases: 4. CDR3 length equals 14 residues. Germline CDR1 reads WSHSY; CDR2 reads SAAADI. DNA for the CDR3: TGCGCCAGCAGTGATCTAGCGGCTCACAATGAGCAGTTCTTC. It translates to CASSDLAAHNEQFF.

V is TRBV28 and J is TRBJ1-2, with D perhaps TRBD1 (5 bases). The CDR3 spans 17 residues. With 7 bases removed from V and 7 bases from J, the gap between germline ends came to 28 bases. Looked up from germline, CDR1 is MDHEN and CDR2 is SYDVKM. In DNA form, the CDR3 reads TGTGCCAGCACCGGACACTCCTTGTTCAGGGACGGCCCTGGCTACACCTTC. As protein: CASTGHSLFRDGPGYTF.

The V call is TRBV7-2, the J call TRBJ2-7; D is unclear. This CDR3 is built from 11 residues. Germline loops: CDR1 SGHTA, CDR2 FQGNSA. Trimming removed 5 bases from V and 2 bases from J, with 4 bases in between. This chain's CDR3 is CASSETYEQYF. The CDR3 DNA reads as TGTGCCAGCAGCGAGACCTACGAGCAGTACTTC.

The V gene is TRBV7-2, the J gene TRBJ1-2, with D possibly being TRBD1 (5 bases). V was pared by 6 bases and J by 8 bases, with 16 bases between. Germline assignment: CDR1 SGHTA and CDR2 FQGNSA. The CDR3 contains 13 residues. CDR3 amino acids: CASREIGGDGYTF. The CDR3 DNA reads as TGTGCCAGCAGAGAAATTGGGGGAGACGGCTACACCTTC.

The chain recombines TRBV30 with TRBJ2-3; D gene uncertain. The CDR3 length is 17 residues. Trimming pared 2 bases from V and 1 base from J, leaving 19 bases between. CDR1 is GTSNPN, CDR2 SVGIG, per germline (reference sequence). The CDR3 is CAWSTPLRRRGTDTQYF. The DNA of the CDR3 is TGTGCCTGGAGTACACCCCTCCGGCGGAGAGGCACAGATACGCAGTATTTT.

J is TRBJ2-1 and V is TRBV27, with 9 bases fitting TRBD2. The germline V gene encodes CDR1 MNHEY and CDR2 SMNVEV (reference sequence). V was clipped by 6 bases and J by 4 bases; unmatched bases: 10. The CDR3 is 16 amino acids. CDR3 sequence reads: CASSPSRLAEYNEQFF. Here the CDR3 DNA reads TGTGCCAGCAGCCCCTCCCGACTAGCGGAATACAATGAGCAGTTCTTC.

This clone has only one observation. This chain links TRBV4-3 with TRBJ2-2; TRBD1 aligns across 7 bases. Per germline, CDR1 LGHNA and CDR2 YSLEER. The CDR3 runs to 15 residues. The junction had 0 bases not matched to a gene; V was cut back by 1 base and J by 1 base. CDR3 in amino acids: CASSQGTGNTGELFF. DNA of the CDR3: TGCGCCAGCAGCCAAGGGACAGGGAACACCGGGGAGCTGTTTTTT.

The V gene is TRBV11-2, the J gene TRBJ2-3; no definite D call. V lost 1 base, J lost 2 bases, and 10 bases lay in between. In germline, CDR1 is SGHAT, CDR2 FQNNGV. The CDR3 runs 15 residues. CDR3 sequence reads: CASSLVVAFTDTQYF. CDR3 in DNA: TGTGCCAGCAGCTTAGTAGTTGCATTCACAGATACGCAGTATTTT.

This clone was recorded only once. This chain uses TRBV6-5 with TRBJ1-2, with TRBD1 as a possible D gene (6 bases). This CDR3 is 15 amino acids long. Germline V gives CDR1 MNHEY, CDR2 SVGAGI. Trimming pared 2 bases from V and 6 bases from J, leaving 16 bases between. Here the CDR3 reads CASSYDGQLEDGYTF. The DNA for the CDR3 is TGTGCCAGCAGTTACGACGGACAGCTTGAGGATGGCTACACCTTC.

The CDR3: CASSSPQGPSYNEQFF. CDR3 DNA: TGTGCCAGCAGCTCCCCACAGGGTCCCTCCTACAATGAGCAGTTCTTC. V is TRBV5-4 and J is TRBJ2-1, with a possible D match to TRBD1 (6 bases). The CDR3 is 16 amino acids. V dropped 3 bases and J dropped 0 bases, with 13 bases sitting between them. Germline V gene sequence: CDR1 SGHNT, CDR2 YYREEE (reference sequence). Combining the CDR3 with reference TRBV5-4 and TRBJ2-1 gives the whole variable domain ETGVTQSPTHLIKTRGQQVTLRCSSQSGHNTVSWYQQALGQGPQFIFQYYREEENGRGNFPPRFSGLQFPNYSSELNVNALELDDSALYLCASSSPQGPSYNEQFFGPGTRLTVL.

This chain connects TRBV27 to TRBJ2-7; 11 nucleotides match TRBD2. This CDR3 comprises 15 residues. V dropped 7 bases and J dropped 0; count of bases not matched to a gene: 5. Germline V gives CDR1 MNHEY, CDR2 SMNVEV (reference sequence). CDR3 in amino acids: CASTPLAGGSYEQYF. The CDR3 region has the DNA TGTGCCAGCACCCCGCTAGCGGGAGGCTCCTACGAGCAGTACTTC.

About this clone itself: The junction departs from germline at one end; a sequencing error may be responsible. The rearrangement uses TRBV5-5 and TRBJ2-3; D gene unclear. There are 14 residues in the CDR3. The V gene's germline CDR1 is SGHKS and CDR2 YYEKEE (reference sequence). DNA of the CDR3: TGTGCCAGCAGCACGGGCCTAAGGGCAGATTCGCAGTATTTT. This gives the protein CASSTGLRADSQYF. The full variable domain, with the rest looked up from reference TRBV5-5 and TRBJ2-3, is DAGVTQSPTHLIKTRGQQVTLRCSPISGHKSVSWYQQVLGQGPQFIFQYYEKEERGRGNFPDRFSARQFPNYSSELNVNALLLGDSALYLCASSTGLRADSQYFGPGTRLTVL.

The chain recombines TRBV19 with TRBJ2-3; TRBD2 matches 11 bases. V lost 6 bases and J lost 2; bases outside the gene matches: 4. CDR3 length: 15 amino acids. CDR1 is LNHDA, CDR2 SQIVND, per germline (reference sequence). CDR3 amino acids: CASRSSGGSTDTQYF. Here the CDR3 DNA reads TGTGCCAGTAGATCTAGCGGGGGGTCCACAGATACGCAGTATTTT.

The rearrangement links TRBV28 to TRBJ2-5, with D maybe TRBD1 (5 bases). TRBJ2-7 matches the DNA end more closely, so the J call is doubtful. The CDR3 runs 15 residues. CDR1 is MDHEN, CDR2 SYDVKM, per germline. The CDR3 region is CASSPWGGTSYEQYF. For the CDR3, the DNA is TGTGCCAGCAGCCCCTGGGGCGGCACTTCCTACGAGCAGTACTTC.

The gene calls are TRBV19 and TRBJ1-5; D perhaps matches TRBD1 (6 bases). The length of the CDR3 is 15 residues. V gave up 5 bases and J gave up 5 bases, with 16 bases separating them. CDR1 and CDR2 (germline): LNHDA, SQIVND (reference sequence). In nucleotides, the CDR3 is TGTGCCAGTAGTGCCCTGGACAGCCGATATCAGCCCCAGCATTTT. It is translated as CASSALDSRYQPQHF.

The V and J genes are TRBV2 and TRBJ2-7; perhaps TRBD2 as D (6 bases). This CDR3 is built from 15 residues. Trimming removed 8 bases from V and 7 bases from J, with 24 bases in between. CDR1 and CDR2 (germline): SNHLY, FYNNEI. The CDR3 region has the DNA TGTGCCAGCGGAGGGTCCCGGCTGCTTATTTTAGAGCAGTACTTC. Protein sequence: CASGGSRLLILEQYF.

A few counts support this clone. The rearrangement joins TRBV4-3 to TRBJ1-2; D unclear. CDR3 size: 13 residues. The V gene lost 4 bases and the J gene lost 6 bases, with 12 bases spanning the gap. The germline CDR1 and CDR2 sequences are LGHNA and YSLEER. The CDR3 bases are TGCGCCAGCAGCCGACGATCCGGTGATGGCTACACCTTC. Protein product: CASSRRSGDGYTF.